The 25 T cell receptor beta chains below were found in one sample sequenced in a study of cytomegalovirus exposure and HLA in healthy donors. PCR employed 60 Vbeta and 13 Jbeta primers. Some clones are missing from TCRdb's copy, which holds only in-frame ones; the method was immunoSEQ multiplex PCR. The sample lists 130,000 or so clones; roughly 77% were seen once. Source material: PBMCs. The receptors were gathered from a man aged 30-40 years in good health and CMV-seronegative.

The gene calls are TRBV5-1 and TRBJ2-7, with D maybe TRBD2 (5 bases). The CDR3 is made up of 13 amino acids. V was trimmed by 3 bases and J by 6 bases, leaving 13 bases between them. Per the germline V gene, CDR1 is SGHRS and CDR2 is YFSETQ. CDR3 amino acids: CASSSSPEGEQYF. The CDR3 nucleotides are TGCGCCAGCAGCTCGTCCCCCGAGGGCGAGCAGTACTTC.

This chain joins TRBV2 and TRBJ1-5, with D uncertain. The CDR3 runs 14 residues. The germline V gene encodes CDR1 SNHLY and CDR2 FYNNEI. The V end was cut by 3 bases, the J end by 0 bases, with 6 bases between. The CDR3 region has the DNA TGTGCCAGCAGTGAGCGGGGTAGCAATCAGCCCCAGCATTTT. Translated: CASSERGSNQPQHF.

This chain joins TRBV14 and TRBJ2-7; TRBD1 agrees at 7 bases. V shed 5 bases and J 0 bases; nucleotides not matched to a gene: 7. Germline CDR1 is SGHDN and CDR2 is FVKESK. This CDR3 contains 15 residues. CDR3 in amino acids: CASSSRTGSSYEQYF. The CDR3 bases are TGTGCCAGCAGCTCGCGGACAGGTAGCTCCTACGAGCAGTACTTC.

V usage is TRBV30 and J usage is TRBJ2-7; 7 nucleotides match TRBD1. The V gene's germline CDR1 is GTSNPN and CDR2 SVGIG (reference sequence). Trimming at V came to 6 bases and at J to 0 bases, leaving 5 bases not matched to a gene. There are 13 residues in the CDR3. The CDR3 sequence is CACKQGFSYEQYF. DNA for the CDR3: TGTGCCTGTAAACAGGGGTTCTCCTACGAGCAGTACTTC.

This sequence joins TRBV7-2 and TRBJ1-1; tentatively, D is TRBD1 (6 bases). The CDR3 has 13 residues. Germline assignment: CDR1 SGHTA and CDR2 FQGNSA. Trimming stripped 2 bases from V and 8 bases from J, with 12 bases between. The chain's CDR3 is CASSLQGKVEAFF. In DNA, the CDR3 is TGTGCCAGCAGCTTACAGGGGAAGGTGGAAGCTTTCTTT.

The V call is TRBV5-6, the J call TRBJ1-2; D possibly corresponds to TRBD1 (5 bases). The V end was cut by 2 bases, the J end by 8 bases, with 19 bases between. This CDR3 is built from 15 residues. Germline V gene lookup returns CDR1 SGHDT and CDR2 YYEEEE. The CDR3 loop is CASSLTSGGRKGYTF. The CDR3, as DNA: TGTGCCAGCAGCTTAACGTCGGGGGGTAGGAAAGGCTACACCTTC.

The chain joins TRBV27 to TRBJ2-7; a weak D match, TRBD2 (6 bases). The CDR3 has 14 amino acids. Trimming pared 6 bases from V and 8 bases from J, leaving 20 bases between. Looked up from germline, CDR1 is MNHEY and CDR2 is SMNVEV (reference sequence). CDR3 region: CASSHRRGPYKQYF. The CDR3 region has the DNA TGTGCCAGCAGCCACCGGCGGGGACCGTATAAGCAGTACTTC.

The V gene is TRBV2, the J gene TRBJ2-7, with 11 bases aligning to TRBD2. The CDR3 extends over 14 amino acids. After removal of 3 bases from V and 4 bases from J, the junction contained 2 bases not matched to a gene. CDR1 and CDR2 (germline): SNHLY, FYNNEI. The CDR3 protein is CASSEVAGGYEQYF. The CDR3 coding sequence is TGTGCCAGCAGTGAGGTAGCGGGGGGGTACGAGCAGTACTTC.

The rearrangement links TRBV7-9 to TRBJ2-2, with TRBD1 matching 7 bases. Trimming removed 5 bases from V and 4 bases from J; junction bases left unmatched: 7. The CDR3 extends over 15 amino acids. From germline, CDR1 is SEHNR and CDR2 FQNEAQ (reference sequence). Here the CDR3 DNA reads TGTGCCAGCAGCGACCGGGACAGTCTCACCGGGGAGCTGTTTTTT. Its protein is CASSDRDSLTGELFF.

The chain couples TRBV5-1 to TRBJ2-5; the D gene is possibly TRBD2 (5 bases). Between the trimmed V and J ends, which lost 2 bases and 5 bases, there was a span of 10 bases. The CDR3 is made up of 13 amino acids. The germline CDR1 and CDR2 sequences are SGHRS and YFSETQ. This CDR3 is CASSFGVGETQYF. The CDR3 DNA follows: TGCGCCAGCAGCTTCGGGGTAGGGGAGACCCAGTACTTC.

V gene TRBV5-1 combines with J gene TRBJ2-5; D not resolved. The germline CDR1 and CDR2 sequences are SGHRS and YFSETQ. Deletions cut 1 base from V and 1 base from J, with 8 bases between. CDR3 length: 14 amino acids. The CDR3 sequence: CASSLLTFQETQYF. As DNA, the CDR3 is TGCGCCAGCAGCTTGCTTACTTTCCAAGAGACCCAGTACTTC.

CDR3 DNA sequence: TGTGCCAGCACCGAGCGGCTGGATGGCTACACCTTC. This codes for CASTERLDGYTF. The chain links TRBV28 to TRBJ1-2; D gene unclear. The CDR3 covers 12 residues. Germline CDR1 reads MDHEN; CDR2 reads SYDVKM. With 7 bases removed from V and 6 bases from J, the gap between germline ends came to 12 bases.

This clone was recorded once. DNA for the CDR3: TGTGCCAGCAGTGAAGATCCAGGGGTTGTTTACGAGCAGTACTTC. Protein product: CASSEDPGVVYEQYF. The chain is built from TRBV2 and TRBJ2-7; D perhaps matches TRBD1 (6 bases). Germline values: CDR1 SNHLY, CDR2 FYNNEI. The V and J ends lost 1 base and 4 bases respectively, with 14 bases between them. There are 15 residues in the CDR3.

This clone was recorded a few times. The V call is TRBV4-3, the J call TRBJ2-7; 9 bases match TRBD1. CDR3 length: 14 amino acids. Germline V gene data show CDR1 as LGHNA and CDR2 as YSLEER. Trimming at V came to 4 bases and at J to 3 bases, leaving 4 bases not matched to a gene. The CDR3 DNA follows: TGCGCCAGCAGCCTTGGGACAGGGCGCTACGAGCAGTACTTC. This sequence encodes CASSLGTGRYEQYF.

This sequence joins TRBV5-1 and TRBJ2-3; TRBD2 might be the D (5 bases). V lost 6 bases and J 3 bases, leaving 11 bases between the germline ends. CDR3 length: 13 residues. Germline lookup yields CDR1 SGHRS and CDR2 YFSETQ. The CDR3 nucleotides read TGCGCCAGCACTTGGAGCGGAACAGATACGCAGTATTTT. Amino acid sequence: CASTWSGTDTQYF.

This chain connects TRBV4-3 to TRBJ2-7; no firm D call. This CDR3 contains 14 residues. With 2 bases removed from V and 2 bases from J, the gap between germline ends came to 10 bases. Looked up from germline, CDR1 is LGHNA and CDR2 is YSLEER. For the CDR3, the DNA is TGCGCCAGCAGCCAAACTGTACTGGCCTACGAGCAGTACTTC. It specifies CASSQTVLAYEQYF.

The chain couples TRBV30 to TRBJ1-1, with D possibly being TRBD1 (5 bases). V lost 8 bases and J lost 5, with 9 bases in between. Germline CDR1 reads GTSNPN; CDR2 reads SVGIG (reference sequence). This CDR3 has 10 residues. The CDR3 DNA sequence: TGTGCCGGGGGGTGGACTGAAGCTTTCTTT. This translates into CAGGWTEAFF.

The chain uses TRBV19 and TRBJ1-5; D is uncertain. CDR3 length: 14 amino acids. Germline CDR1 reads LNHDA; CDR2 reads SQIVND (reference sequence). Trimming left V 5 bases short and J 4 bases short, with 12 bases between. Written as DNA, the CDR3 is TGTGCCAGTAGTGTCCGAGTACAGAATCAGCCCCAGCATTTT. Protein product: CASSVRVQNQPQHF.

V and J are TRBV5-1 and TRBJ2-2; D is unclear. Trimming took 4 bases from V and 2 from J, leaving 9 bases between them. CDR1 is SGHRS, CDR2 YFSETQ, per germline. The CDR3 runs 14 residues. In DNA form, the CDR3 reads TGCGCCAGCAGCACAGACACCAACACCGGGGAGCTGTTTTTT. Protein: CASSTDTNTGELFF. Full variable domain (rest looked up from reference TRBV5-1 and TRBJ2-2): KAGVTQTPRYLIKTRGQQVTLSCSPISGHRSVSWYQQTPGQGLQFLFEYFSETQRNKGNFPGRFSGRQFSNSRSEMNVSTLELGDSALYLCASSTDTNTGELFFGEGSRLTVL.

This clone appeared once. The chain carries TRBV16 and TRBJ2-7; TRBD1 matches 7 bases. V was clipped by 5 bases and J by 3 bases; unmatched bases: 7. The germline V gene has CDR1 KGHSY and CDR2 FQNENV. CDR3 length: 14 residues. The CDR3 DNA reads as TGTGCCAGCAGCTTGGGACAGCAAATCTACGAGCAGTACTTC. This sequence encodes CASSLGQQIYEQYF.

This chain joins TRBV2 and TRBJ2-3, with a weak D call TRBD2 (5 bases). The CDR3 is 16 residues long. Per the germline V gene, CDR1 is SNHLY and CDR2 is FYNNEI. V lost 4 bases to trimming and J lost 0 bases, with 14 bases between them. CDR3 amino acids: CASSAPGRSSTDTQYF. The CDR3 coding sequence is TGTGCCAGCAGTGCCCCGGGAAGGTCGAGCACAGATACGCAGTATTTT.

The chain links TRBV28 to TRBJ1-5, with TRBD1 matching over 7 bases. V lost 4 bases, J lost 3 bases, and 3 bases stayed unmatched. The CDR3 length is 14 residues. Germline V CDR1 and CDR2: MDHEN, SYDVKM. CDR3 sequence reads: CASSSTGYNQPQHF. The DNA of the CDR3 is TGTGCCAGCAGTTCGACAGGGTACAATCAGCCCCAGCATTTT.

The V gene is TRBV6-1, the J gene TRBJ2-5, with 7 bases aligning to TRBD1. After removal of 2 bases from V and 7 bases from J, the junction contained 7 bases not matched to a gene. Germline CDR1 and CDR2: MNHNS and SASEGT. This CDR3 is 14 amino acids long. CDR3 amino acids: CASSEKGGWGTQYF. DNA of the CDR3: TGTGCCAGCAGTGAAAAAGGGGGCTGGGGGACCCAGTACTTC.

V usage is TRBV25-1 and J usage is TRBJ2-3; no clear D gene. Germline-derived CDR1 and CDR2 are MGHDK and SYGVNS. This CDR3 contains 13 residues. The V and J ends lost 2 bases and 10 bases respectively, with 13 bases between them. The CDR3 region has the DNA TGTGCCAGCAGTGAACCCGGCACGAGCGCGCAGTATTTT. Protein sequence: CASSEPGTSAQYF.

This chain links TRBV18 with TRBJ1-4; tentative D call: TRBD1 (6 bases). The germline V gene has CDR1 KGHSH and CDR2 LQKENI. Trimming removed 3 bases at V and 5 bases at J, with 7 bases between. This CDR3 has 13 residues. The CDR3, as DNA: TGTGCCAGCTCACCGGGGGCGAATGAAAAACTGTTTTTT. As protein: CASSPGANEKLFF.